The 10 T cell receptor beta chains in this list originate from one sample, sequenced in a study of cytomegalovirus exposure and HLA in healthy donors. Use of 60 Vbeta and 13 Jbeta primers characterized the PCR. Generated by immunoSEQ multiplex PCR, the TCRdb table keeps only in-frame clones and is missing some. This table holds about 140,000 clones, about two thirds found once. Sequencing used PBMCs. The receptor set was obtained from a man aged 60-69 years in good health and CMV-seronegative.

The CDR3 DNA follows: TGTGCCAGCAGCCGGCAGGAGGGGATTAATCGCTACACCTTC. Protein: CASSRQEGINRYTF. V and J are TRBV6-6 and TRBJ1-2; D may be TRBD1 (5 bases). This CDR3 has 14 amino acids. V lost 6 bases, J lost 9 bases, and 20 bases lay in between. The germline V gene has CDR1 MNHNY and CDR2 SVGAGI (reference sequence).

The chain uses TRBV5-4 and TRBJ2-7; the match to TRBD1 covers 8 bases. CDR1 is SGHNT, CDR2 YYREEE, per germline (reference sequence). J lost 6 bases, V lost 3 bases, and 2 bases had no gene match. The CDR3 length is 12 residues. CDR3 sequence (DNA): TGTGCCAGCAGCTCACAGGGGGTCGAGCAGTACTTC. It codes for CASSSQGVEQYF.

V gene TRBV14 combines with J gene TRBJ2-7; no reliable D call. The CDR3 contains 15 residues. V lost 2 bases and J lost 0, with 11 bases in between. Germline V CDR1 and CDR2: SGHDN, FVKESK. This chain's CDR3 is CASSQRRGASYEQYF. The CDR3 nucleotides read TGTGCCAGCAGCCAACGGCGCGGAGCCTCCTACGAGCAGTACTTC.

CDR3 DNA sequence: TGTGCCTGGGAACTAGCGGGGTCCACAGATACGCAGTATTTT. Protein product: CAWELAGSTDTQYF. The V call is TRBV30, the J call TRBJ2-3; 10 bases line up with TRBD2. The CDR3 spans 14 residues. The germline gives CDR1 GTSNPN, CDR2 SVGIG (reference sequence). Unmatched junction bases numbered 4, after V lost 5 bases and J lost 2 bases.

The V gene is TRBV19, the J gene TRBJ1-3; possible D gene TRBD1, 6 bases. Germline V gene data show CDR1 as LNHDA and CDR2 as SQIVND (reference sequence). CDR3 length equals 15 residues. Trimming cost V 5 bases and J 0 bases, with 11 bases left between them. The CDR3 DNA reads as TGTGCCAGTAGTTTCGGACAGCTCTCTGGAAACACCATATATTTT. As protein: CASSFGQLSGNTIYF. The full variable domain, with the rest looked up from reference TRBV19 and TRBJ1-3, is DGGITQSPKYLFRKEGQNVTLSCEQNLNHDAMYWYRQDPGQGLRLIYYSQIVNDFQKGDIAEGYSVSREKKESFPLTVTSAQKNPTAFYLCASSFGQLSGNTIYFGEGSWLTVV.

This clone was observed once. V is TRBV6-5 and J is TRBJ2-1; 11 bases align to TRBD2. Germline V lookup: CDR1 MNHEY, CDR2 SVGAGI. V was pared by 6 bases and J by 6 bases, with 7 bases of the junction left unmatched. This CDR3 comprises 15 residues. The CDR3 DNA is TGTGCCAGCAGCCGGGGACTAGCGGAGTCCAATGAGCAGTTCTTC. Amino acids: CASSRGLAESNEQFF.

This chain joins TRBV19 and TRBJ1-5, with TRBD1 as a possible D gene (6 bases). The CDR3 consists of 14 residues. Germline values: CDR1 LNHDA, CDR2 SQIVND (reference sequence). The germline V and J ends were trimmed by 4 bases and 3 bases, with 10 bases remaining between them. CDR3 protein: CASSTYRANQPQHF. For the CDR3, the DNA is TGTGCCAGTAGTACCTACAGGGCCAATCAGCCCCAGCATTTT.

This clone was counted only a few times. This chain joins TRBV7-7 and TRBJ2-5; 12 nucleotides match TRBD2. This CDR3 is 16 amino acids long. Germline assignment: CDR1 SSHAT and CDR2 FNYEAQ (reference sequence). After removal of 1 base from V and 5 bases from J, the junction contained 5 bases not matched to a gene. In DNA, the CDR3 is TGTGCCAGCAGCTTAGGCCGACTAGCGGGAGAGGAGACCCAGTACTTC. This sequence encodes CASSLGRLAGEETQYF.

In its sample, this clone was seen once. This chain connects TRBV9 to TRBJ2-7, with 10 bases fitting TRBD2. CDR1 is SGDLS, CDR2 YYNGEE, per germline. The CDR3 is 17 amino acids. The trim removed 1 base at V and 0 bases at J, leaving 7 bases unmatched. The CDR3 spells CASSVIRTSGVSYEQYF. DNA for the CDR3: TGTGCCAGCAGCGTAATCCGAACTAGCGGGGTCTCCTACGAGCAGTACTTC.

The rearrangement joins TRBV6-4 to TRBJ1-1; D is perhaps TRBD1 (5 bases). V was shortened by 6 bases and J by 9 bases, with 11 bases between the two germline ends. The CDR3 covers 11 residues. CDR1 is MRHNA, CDR2 SNTAGT, per germline. CDR3 sequence: CASSSGGKAFF. The CDR3, as DNA: TGTGCCAGCAGCTCCGGGGGAAAAGCTTTCTTT.